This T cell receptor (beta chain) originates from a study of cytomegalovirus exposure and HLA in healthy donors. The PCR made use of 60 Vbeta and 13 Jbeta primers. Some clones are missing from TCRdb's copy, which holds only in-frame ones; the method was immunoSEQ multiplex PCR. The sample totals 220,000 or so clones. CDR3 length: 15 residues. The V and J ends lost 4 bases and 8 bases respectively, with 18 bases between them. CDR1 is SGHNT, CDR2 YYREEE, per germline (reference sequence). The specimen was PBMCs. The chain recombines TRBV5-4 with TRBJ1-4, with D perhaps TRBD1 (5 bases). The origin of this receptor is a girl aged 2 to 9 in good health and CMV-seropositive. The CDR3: CASSGRQGGREKLFF. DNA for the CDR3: TGTGCCAGCAGCGGACGTCAGGGAGGAAGAGAAAAACTGTTTTTT.